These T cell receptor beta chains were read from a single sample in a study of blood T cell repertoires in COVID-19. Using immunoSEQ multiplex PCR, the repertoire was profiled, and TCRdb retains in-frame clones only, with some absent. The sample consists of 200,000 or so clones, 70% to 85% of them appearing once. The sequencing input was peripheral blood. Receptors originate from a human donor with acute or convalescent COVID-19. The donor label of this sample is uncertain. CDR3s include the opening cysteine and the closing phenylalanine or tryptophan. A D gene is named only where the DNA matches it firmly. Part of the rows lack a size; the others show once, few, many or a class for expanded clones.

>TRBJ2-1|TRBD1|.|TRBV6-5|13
CASSISGGNEQFF
TGTGCCAGCAGTATTTCAGGGGGCAATGAGCAGTTCTTC
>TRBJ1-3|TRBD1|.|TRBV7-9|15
CASSLWTGFRNTIYF
TGTGCCAGCAGCCTATGGACAGGGTTCAGAAACACCATATATTTT
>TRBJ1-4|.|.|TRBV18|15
CASSPGGSREEKLFF
TGTGCCAGCTCACCGGGTGGCTCCCGGGAAGAAAAACTGTTTTTT
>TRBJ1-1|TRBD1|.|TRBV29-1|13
CSVVRQGGTEAFF
TGCAGCGTTGTTAGACAGGGGGGAACTGAAGCTTTCTTT
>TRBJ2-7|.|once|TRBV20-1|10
CSALNYEQYF
TGCAGTGCCCTTAACTACGAGCAGTACTTC
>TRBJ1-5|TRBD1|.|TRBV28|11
CASSKQGHQHF
TGTGCCAGCAGCAAACAGGGGCACCAGCATTTT
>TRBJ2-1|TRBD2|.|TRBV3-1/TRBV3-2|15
CASSQGIAGFNEQFF
TGTGCCAGCAGCCAGGGTATAGCGGGCTTCAATGAGCAGTTCTTC
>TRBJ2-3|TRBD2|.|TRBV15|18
CATSRDSGTSGSTDTQYF
TGTGCCACCAGCAGAGATAGTGGAACTAGCGGGAGCACAGATACGCAGTATTTT
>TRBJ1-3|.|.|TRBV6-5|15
CASIPPGSSGNTIYF
TGTGCCAGCATTCCCCCCGGGAGCTCTGGAAACACCATATATTTT
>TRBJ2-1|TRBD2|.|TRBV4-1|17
CASSQEAGTSVNNEQFF
TGCGCCAGCAGCCAAGAAGCGGGGACTAGCGTAAACAATGAGCAGTTCTTC
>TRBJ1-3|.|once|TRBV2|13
CASSEREGNTIYF
TGTGCCAGCAGTGAGAGGGAGGGAAACACCATATATTTT
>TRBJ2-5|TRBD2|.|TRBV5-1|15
CASSLGSGGQETQYF
TGCGCCAGCAGCTTGGGCTCGGGGGGCCAAGAGACCCAGTACTTC
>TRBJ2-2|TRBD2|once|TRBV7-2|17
CASSLARSGSSPGELFF
TGTGCCAGCAGCTTAGCGCGAAGCGGGAGTTCCCCCGGGGAGCTGTTTTTT
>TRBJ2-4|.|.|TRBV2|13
CASRDRRGNIQYF
TGTGCCAGCAGGGACAGGAGGGGAAACATTCAGTACTTC
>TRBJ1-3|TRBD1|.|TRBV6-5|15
CASSYPRGRGDTIYF
TGTGCCAGCAGTTACCCTAGGGGGCGCGGAGACACCATATATTTT
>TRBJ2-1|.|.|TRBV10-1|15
CASSERAGISNEQFF
TGCGCCAGCAGTGAGCGGGCAGGGATCTCCAATGAGCAGTTCTTC
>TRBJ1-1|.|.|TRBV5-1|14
CASSGQGGNTEAFF
TGCGCCAGCAGCGGGCAGGGTGGTAACACTGAAGCTTTCTTT
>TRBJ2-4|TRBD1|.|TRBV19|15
CASSMGQLAKNIQYF
TGTGCCAGTAGTATGGGACAGCTAGCCAAAAACATTCAGTACTTC
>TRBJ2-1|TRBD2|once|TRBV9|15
CASSVVASGKNEQFF
TGTGCCAGCAGCGTAGTGGCTAGCGGGAAAAATGAGCAGTTCTTC
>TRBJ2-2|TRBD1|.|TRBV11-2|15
CASRRPGQGDGELFF
TGTGCCAGCAGGAGACCGGGACAGGGAGACGGGGAGCTGTTTTTT
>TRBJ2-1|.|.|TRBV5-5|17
CASSLALQGWSYNEQFF
TGTGCCAGCAGCTTGGCCCTCCAGGGATGGAGCTACAATGAGCAGTTCTTC
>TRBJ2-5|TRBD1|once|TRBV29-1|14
CSADDRGKQETQYF
TGCAGCGCCGATGACAGGGGGAAACAAGAGACCCAGTACTTC
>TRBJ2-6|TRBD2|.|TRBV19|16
CASSGLAGSGANVLTF
TGTGCCAGTAGTGGGTTAGCGGGAAGTGGGGCCAACGTCCTGACTTTC
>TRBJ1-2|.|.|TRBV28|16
CASSFGAGGEGYGYTF
TGTGCCAGCAGTTTCGGTGCGGGAGGAGAGGGTTATGGCTACACCTTC
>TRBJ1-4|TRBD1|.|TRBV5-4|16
CASSNAPGQGYEKLFF
TGTGCCAGCAGCAACGCCCCGGGACAGGGTTATGAAAAACTGTTTTTT
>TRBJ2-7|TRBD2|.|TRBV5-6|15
CASSLWGGRVYEQYF
TGTGCCAGCAGCTTGTGGGGCGGGAGGGTCTACGAGCAGTACTTC
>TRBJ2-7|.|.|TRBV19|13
CASSNTGINEQYF
TGTGCCAGTAGTAATACGGGAATCAACGAGCAGTACTTC